The T cell receptor beta chain under discussion was sequenced for a study of glioma-infiltrating T cells. Study conclusions and caveats: Tissue-blood divergence was below expectation in non-neoplastic patients, above in gliomas.

With 1 base removed from V and 4 bases from J, the gap between germline ends came to 8 bases. The germline V gene encodes CDR1 SGHNT and CDR2 YYREEE (reference sequence). The CDR3 loop spans 13 amino acids. Amplification of TCR alpha and beta CDR3 regions from RNA used iRepertoire nested multiplex PCR. Each CDR3 protein gets one entry after TCRdb re-called the multiplex PCR reads with MiXCR. The data show some 11,000 distinct CDR3 sequences, more than 20% seen once. With respect to this clonotype: Antigen unknown.

The sequence came from a human donor with low-grade glioma or glioblastoma, undergoing nonglioma brain surgery, or in good health (not recorded which). The J gene is TRBJ1-2, the V gene TRBV5-4; D remains unclear. The sample consisted of glioma tissue, nonneoplastic brain tissue, or PBMCs (not recorded which). CDR3 nucleotides: TGTGCCAGCAGCTTGAGACGGGCCTATGGCTACACCTTC. Its protein product is CASSLRRAYGYTF.